Listed below are T cell receptor beta chains from one sample, sequenced in a study of blood T cell repertoires in COVID-19. Clones were read by immunoSEQ multiplex PCR, and TCRdb kept only the in-frame ones, dropping some. Here the sample spans about 130,000 clones, more than 70% being singletons. The sequencing sample was made of peripheral blood. Receptors originate from a woman of 80 years or more with COVID-19, enrolled during active disease. Both conserved end residues are part of each CDR3. The order of the fields is D gene, clone size, CDR3 length, V gene, J gene, CDR3 protein, CDR3 DNA. D genes are given only for firm matches. Not all rows give a size; the values are once, few, many and, for expanded clones, a class.

.	.	13	TRBV28	TRBJ2-1	CASSLSVFNEQFF	TGTGCCAGCAGTTTATCAGTTTTCAATGAGCAGTTCTTC
.	once	13	TRBV19	TRBJ2-7	CASSIGHHYEQYF	TGTGCCAGTAGTATTGGGCACCACTACGAGCAGTACTTC
TRBD1	once	14	TRBV20-1	TRBJ1-2	CSASGQGAPSGYTF	TGCAGTGCTAGTGGTCAGGGGGCGCCTTCTGGCTACACCTTC
TRBD1	.	14	TRBV6-2/TRBV6-3	TRBJ2-7	CASSYGDSSYEQYF	TGTGCCAGCAGTTACGGGGACAGCTCCTACGAGCAGTACTTC
TRBD2	.	15	TRBV7-2	TRBJ2-7	CASSAQPGGIHEQYF	TGTGCCAGCAGCGCACAACCGGGAGGAATCCACGAGCAGTACTTC
.	.	14	TRBV25-1	TRBJ2-7	CASRTRDTNYEQYF	TGTGCCAGCAGGACCCGGGACACAAACTACGAGCAGTACTTC
.	.	14	TRBV6-5	TRBJ1-1	CASSQNAPVTEAFF	TGTGCCAGCAGTCAAAATGCCCCGGTCACTGAAGCTTTCTTT
TRBD2	.	17	TRBV5-6	TRBJ2-1	CASSLRLQRGNYNEQFF	TGTGCCAGCAGCTTGAGGCTACAGCGGGGAAACTACAATGAGCAGTTCTTC
.	.	14	TRBV3-1/TRBV3-2	TRBJ2-5	CASSQGTNQETQYF	TGTGCCAGCAGCCAAGGGACTAACCAAGAGACCCAGTACTTC
TRBD1	.	15	TRBV2	TRBJ2-5	CASSPTGGAGETQYF	TGTGCCAGCAGTCCGACAGGGGGCGCCGGGGAGACCCAGTACTTC
.	.	15	TRBV7-2	TRBJ1-1	CASRGRGGGNTEAFF	TGTGCCAGCAGAGGAAGGGGCGGGGGGAACACTGAAGCTTTCTTT
.	.	12	TRBV28	TRBJ2-3	CASEGRTDTQYF	TGTGCCAGCGAGGGCCGCACAGATACGCAGTATTTT
.	.	13	TRBV12-3/TRBV12-4	TRBJ1-6	CASSRRVNSPLHF	TGTGCCAGCAGTCGTCGGGTAAATTCACCCCTCCACTTT
.	.	11	TRBV20-1	TRBJ2-7	CSARAAYEQYF	TGCAGTGCTAGAGCCGCCTACGAGCAGTACTTC
.	.	10	TRBV20-1	TRBJ2-3	CSVGADTQYF	TGCAGTGTAGGGGCAGATACGCAGTATTTT